This TCR beta chain came from a study of blood T cell repertoires in COVID-19. This table comes from immunoSEQ multiplex PCR, and its TCRdb copy is limited to in-frame clones, with some not included. The sample records 190,000 or so clones, 85% being singletons. Germline V gene sequence: CDR1 MNHNY, CDR2 SVGAGI (reference sequence). With V trimmed by 5 bases and J by 8 bases, 12 bases remained unmatched. This CDR3 region has 17 residues. Before being deemed recovered, Cohort 3 donors had two negative PCRs, clearance, or symptom resolution. The sequenced material came from PBMCs or T cells enriched from blood (not recorded which). This TCR was recovered from a man in his forties or fifties who had recovered from COVID-19. The chain couples TRBV6-6 to TRBJ2-1, with 13 bases aligning to TRBD2. DNA of the CDR3: TGTGCCAGCAGTCGCTCTACCGGACTAGCGGGAGCCCATGAGCAGTTCTTC. Amino acids: CASSRSTGLAGAHEQFF.